Presented here are 19 T cell receptor beta chains from one specimen sequenced in a study of blood T cell repertoires in COVID-19. The data were produced by immunoSEQ multiplex PCR, yet TCRdb's version contains in-frame clones alone and is incomplete. In the table there are some 120,000 clones, roughly 84% of which are singletons. Sequenced: peripheral blood. The receptors were sampled from an older woman with acute or convalescent COVID-19.

DNA of the CDR3: TGCAGCGTGGTGGACAGGGCGAACACTGAAGCTTTCTTT. Protein product: CSVVDRANTEAFF. The rearrangement uses TRBV29-1 and TRBJ1-1, with TRBD1 matching over 8 bases. The V segment lost 6 bases and the J segment 1 base; nucleotides outside the gene matches: 4. The CDR3 covers 13 residues. CDR1 and CDR2 (germline): SQVTM, ANQGSEA.

This clone appeared a few times. V usage is TRBV19 and J usage is TRBJ2-3; D is unclear. Germline values: CDR1 LNHDA, CDR2 SQIVND (reference sequence). This CDR3 region has 14 residues. V was pared by 3 bases and J by 0 bases, with 7 bases between. Here the CDR3 DNA reads TGTGCCAGTAGTATCGTATTTAGCACAGATACGCAGTATTTT. Translating gives CASSIVFSTDTQYF.

This clone has only one observation. V gene TRBV19 combines with J gene TRBJ2-6; D gene uncertain. Germline V lookup: CDR1 LNHDA, CDR2 SQIVND (reference sequence). Trimming cost V 5 bases and J 1 base, with 6 bases left between them. This CDR3 comprises 14 residues. CDR3 in amino acids: CASSPQSGANVLTF. The CDR3 bases are TGTGCCAGTAGTCCCCAATCTGGGGCCAACGTCCTGACTTTC.

The chain combines TRBV2 with TRBJ1-5; TRBD1 agrees at 9 bases. The CDR3 has 15 amino acids. Germline V gene data show CDR1 as SNHLY and CDR2 as FYNNEI. V lost 3 bases to trimming and J lost 1 base; unmatched junction nucleotides: 1. The CDR3 DNA is TGTGCCAGCAGTGAGGGACAGGGAAGCAATCAGCCCCAGCATTTT. This gives the protein CASSEGQGSNQPQHF.

The chain carries TRBV19 and TRBJ2-1, with 12 nucleotides matching TRBD2. The CDR3 spans 14 residues. J lost 9 bases, V lost 6 bases, and 6 bases had no gene match. Germline V gene sequence: CDR1 LNHDA, CDR2 SQIVND (reference sequence). The CDR3 reads CASSGGLAGSEQFF. The CDR3 nucleotides read TGTGCCAGTAGCGGGGGACTAGCGGGCTCTGAGCAGTTCTTC.

This clone was observed a handful of times. This chain connects TRBV7-9 to TRBJ2-2, with 9 positions matching TRBD1. Trimming took 5 bases from V and 0 from J; bases not matched to a gene: 4. The CDR3 totals 16 residues. Germline values: CDR1 SEHNR, CDR2 FQNEAQ (reference sequence). The DNA of the CDR3 is TGTGCCAGCAGCCCTCGGGACAGGGCGAACACCGGGGAGCTGTTTTTT. Protein product: CASSPRDRANTGELFF. Full variable domain (remainder filled in from reference TRBV7-9 and TRBJ2-2): DTGVSQNPRHKITKRGQNVTFRCDPISEHNRLYWYRQTLGQGPEFLTYFQNEAQLEKSRLLSDRFSAERPKGSFSTLEIQRTEQGDSAMYLCASSPRDRANTGELFFGEGSRLTVL.

This clone was observed once. The CDR3 coding sequence is TGCGCCAGCGGACGGGGACAGGGTGGTTCCTACGAGCAGTACTTC. As protein: CASGRGQGGSYEQYF. The chain couples TRBV4-1 to TRBJ2-7, with 9 nucleotides matching TRBD1. The CDR3 totals 15 residues. The germline V gene encodes CDR1 MGHRA and CDR2 YSYEKL. V was pared by 8 bases and J by 1 base, with 9 bases of the junction left unmatched.

The genes are TRBV2 and TRBJ1-4; D gene ambiguous. V was trimmed by 6 bases and J by 8 bases, leaving 16 bases between them. This CDR3 has 14 amino acids. Germline V gene lookup returns CDR1 SNHLY and CDR2 FYNNEI. The CDR3 region has the DNA TGTGCCAGCAGAGTTCGAGAAGAGGGAGAAAAACTGTTTTTT. It encodes CASRVREEGEKLFF.

The CDR3 reads CASSKTNNEQFF. For the CDR3, the DNA is TGTGCCAGCAGCAAAACTAACAATGAGCAGTTCTTC. The chain has TRBV5-6 and TRBJ2-1; D is unclear. Per germline, CDR1 SGHDT and CDR2 YYEEEE. The CDR3 runs 12 residues. The V end was cut by 4 bases, the J end by 5 bases, with 7 bases between.

This chain connects TRBV6-1 to TRBJ1-1; 11 positions match TRBD1. Germline values: CDR1 MNHNS, CDR2 SASEGT. There are 16 residues in the CDR3. Trimming cost V 3 bases and J 3 bases; bases outside gene matches: 6. For the CDR3, the DNA is TGTGCCAGCAGTGACCAGGGACAGGGGGACCACACTGAAGCTTTCTTT. Translated, it gives CASSDQGQGDHTEAFF.

The chain is built from TRBV11-2 and TRBJ2-1, with TRBD2 matching 9 bases. The germline gives CDR1 SGHAT, CDR2 FQNNGV. After removal of 3 bases from V and 3 bases from J, the junction contained 6 bases not matched to a gene. The CDR3 spans 16 residues. The CDR3 DNA is TGTGCCAGCAGCTTTAGCGGGAGAGTGGGCTACAATGAGCAGTTCTTC. This gives the protein CASSFSGRVGYNEQFF.

This chain joins TRBV15 and TRBJ1-2; D may be TRBD1 (6 bases). V shed 0 bases and J shed 13 bases, with 15 bases lying between them. Germline loops: CDR1 LNHNV, CDR2 YYDKDF (reference sequence). The CDR3 spans 13 residues. DNA of the CDR3: TGTGCCACCAGCAGAGATTTAACAGGGAAAGGCACCTTC. Translating it yields CATSRDLTGKGTF.

The CDR3 DNA is TGTGCCAGCAGTCCGACAGGGGGTATTTTGAACACTGAAGCTTTCTTT. Encoded protein: CASSPTGGILNTEAFF. This chain links TRBV28 with TRBJ1-1; 9 bases align to TRBD1. Germline CDR1 and CDR2: MDHEN and SYDVKM. V was clipped by 5 bases and J by 0 bases; unmatched bases: 7. This CDR3 has 16 residues.

The CDR3 bases are TGTGCCAGCAGTTTCATCGGGAAAGCCAATGAGCAGTTCTTC. This gives the protein CASSFIGKANEQFF. The chain has TRBV28 and TRBJ2-1; D might be TRBD2 (5 bases). The CDR3 runs to 14 residues. Looked up from germline, CDR1 is MDHEN and CDR2 is SYDVKM. V lost 3 bases, J lost 6 bases, and 12 bases lay in between.

In this sample, this clone turned up once. The chain carries TRBV28 and TRBJ1-5; TRBD1 is a possible D gene (6 bases). Trimming stripped 3 bases from V and 5 bases from J, with 14 bases between. This CDR3 contains 15 residues. CDR1 is MDHEN, CDR2 SYDVKM, per germline. The CDR3 loop reads CASSFGGQADQPQHF. In DNA, the CDR3 is TGTGCCAGCAGTTTCGGGGGGCAGGCGGATCAGCCCCAGCATTTT.

As for this clone: Other DNA sequences of this sample code for an identical CDR3. The CDR3 DNA is TGCGCCAGCAGCTTGGCCGGAGACAATGAGCAGTTCTTC. The encoded protein is CASSLAGDNEQFF. V gene TRBV5-1 combines with J gene TRBJ2-1; D is ambiguous. With 0 bases removed from V and 5 bases from J, the gap between germline ends came to 6 bases. The CDR3 extends over 13 amino acids. Germline CDR1 reads SGHRS; CDR2 reads YFSETQ.

This chain connects TRBV10-3 to TRBJ1-1; TRBD1 agrees at 10 bases. The CDR3 runs 14 residues. V gave up 6 bases and J gave up 1 base; unmatched junction bases: 2. Germline V gene lookup returns CDR1 ENHRY and CDR2 SYGVKD. CDR3 sequence: CAISGDRGNTEAFF. The CDR3 DNA reads as TGTGCCATCAGCGGGGACAGGGGGAACACTGAAGCTTTCTTT.

This chain connects TRBV4-1 to TRBJ2-1; D perhaps matches TRBD2 (5 bases). Trimming stripped 3 bases from V and 0 bases from J, with 15 bases between. Germline loops: CDR1 MGHRA, CDR2 YSYEKL. This CDR3 spans 17 amino acids. CDR3 protein: CASSQSDWRSSYNEQFF. Here the CDR3 DNA reads TGCGCCAGCAGCCAGTCGGACTGGAGGAGCTCCTACAATGAGCAGTTCTTC.

This sequence joins TRBV19 and TRBJ1-5; TRBD1 is a possible D gene (6 bases). In germline, CDR1 is LNHDA, CDR2 SQIVND (reference sequence). With 9 bases removed from V and 0 bases from J, the gap between germline ends came to 15 bases. There are 15 residues in the CDR3. The DNA of the CDR3 is TGTGCCAGCAAGAACGGACAGAGTAGCAATCAGCCCCAGCATTTT. It is translated as CASKNGQSSNQPQHF.